This T cell receptor beta chain is from a study of T cell changes during pregnancy in multiple sclerosis. Measured with immunoSEQ multiplex PCR; TCRdb has only the in-frame clones, and not every one. The top ten clones hold approximately 2% of a sample with some 96,000 clones, approximately 90% of them seen once. In its sample, this clone was seen once. CDR1 and CDR2 (germline): SGHDT, YYEEEE. V dropped 2 bases and J dropped 3; count of bases not matched to a gene: 3. This CDR3 is 14 amino acids long. The rearrangement links TRBV5-6 to TRBJ2-5, with 8 bases aligning to TRBD1. The TCR comes from a female donor with multiple sclerosis, enrolled in a pregnancy study. The source was peripheral blood, collected after pregnancy. The CDR3: CASSFGTGEETQYF. For the CDR3, the DNA is TGTGCCAGCAGCTTCGGGACAGGAGAAGAGACCCAGTACTTC.